This T cell receptor (beta chain) was sequenced in a study of low-dose radiotherapy and immunotherapy resistance in tumors. This CDR3 spans 17 amino acids. The V and J ends lost 4 bases and 0 bases, in that order; junction bases with no gene match: 10. Germline V lookup: CDR1 SGHKS, CDR2 YYEKEE (reference sequence). Time point defined: before trial treatment. A few counts support this clonotype. Both TCRalpha and TCRbeta chains were reverse transcribed with V-gene-specific primers. TCRs were put through 20 PCR cycles of amplification with Phusion. A constant-region primer and the V-primer adapter served as the primer pair. mRNA, once isolated, was amplified by in vitro transcription. TCRdb reprocessed the reads with MiXCR, giving one entry per CDR3 protein. The sample lists tens of thousands of distinct CDR3 sequences, more than 7.5% seen once, with more than 0.85% in the top ten.

The rearrangement uses TRBV5-5 and TRBJ2-1; 7 nucleotides agree with TRBD2. The material was PBMCs, obtained before treatment. The origin of this receptor is a male donor with prostate cancer. The CDR3 bases are TGTGCCAGCAGCCCGCTGATCGGCGGGAGCTCCTACAATGAGCAGTTCTTC. The encoded protein is CASSPLIGGSSYNEQFF.